Described below is a single T cell receptor beta chain sequence and its context. Its antigen is unknown. No per-base quality is available; no much larger clone lies one base away. This specimen comes from a study of blood T cell repertoires in COVID-19 (dated by TCRdb to 2019 to 2021). With regard to the full study: Samples covering the acute and convalescent phases of COVID-19 were provided by collaborators in the United States, Italy and Spain. The prospective study material was composed of cDNA or gDNA derived from T cells, B-cell-depleted T cells, or PBMCs. Deeply sampled blood TCRbeta repertoires from subjects exposed to, actively infected with, or recovered from COVID-19 were included in the dataset. The repertoires were made available in a free public database intended to serve as a resource for research on the immune response to SARS-CoV-2. The samples were drawn from the first 160 participants of the ongoing ImmuneRACE study and from some 1,300 subjects provided by 6 global collaborators. A de-identified subject ID, COVID-19 status, age in years and sex were almost always included in the sample metadata. HLA class I and class II types, where available, came from metadata supplied by the sample provider rather than from assay-based typing. The paper's findings and limits, for the study overall: The amount of clinical and demographic metadata varied by source and participant and was provided uncurated.

V is clipped by 6 bases and J by 4 bases, and the sequence between their germline boundaries is 21 bases long. The CDR1 and CDR2 encoded by the germline V gene (reference sequence) are MNHEY and SMNVEV. The CDR3 runs 16 residues from the cysteine to the phenylalanine. CDR3 DNA is the only sequence kept; it has 48 bases, read in frame from the first base. Collaborating institutions collected whole blood in K2EDTA tubes following their own protocols. For TCRbeta analysis, collaborator samples were shipped as frozen whole blood, as isolated PBMCs, or as DNA extracted from either sample type. The immunoSEQ Assay, a bias-controlled multiplex PCR, was used to amplify TCRbeta CDR3 regions from genomic DNA. The study's own analysis went as follows. Nucleated cell counts per sample were estimated from amplification of reference gene primers within the assay. Sequence reads were collapsed and filtered to measure the absolute abundance of every unique TCRbeta CDR3 rearrangement. For each sample, productive Simpson clonality was calculated by taking the square root of Simpson's diversity index across productive rearrangements. TCRdb stores this immuneACCESS table with in-frame sequences only. Part of the clones is absent; in the studies checked, under half of the shortfall reflects unresolved V genes, and no reason is known for the rest. For V, J and clone size, that table is used; D and trimming come from the DNA. The sample includes around 110,000 clones, with less than 95% observed a single time. 1.8% of the sample goes to the ten largest clones.

This clonotype was sampled from a human donor with active COVID-19. The donor label of this sample is uncertain. Sequencing was performed on peripheral blood. The chain uses TRBV27 and TRBJ2-5; TRBD2 is possibly the D segment (7 matching bases). The bases read TGTGCCAGCAGCCCTCCTGGGGGGGGGCGGGTAGAGACCCAGTACTTC. It codes for CASSPPGGGRVETQYF.